The clone carrying this TCR beta chain was seen only once. CDR1 and CDR2 from the germline V gene are SGHDN and FVKESK. V gave up 2 bases and J gave up 1 base, with 7 bases separating them. The CDR3 is 14 residues long. TCRdb's copy holds only in-frame clones and misses some; the assay was immunoSEQ multiplex PCR. Counted here are about 220,000 clones, 85% occurring once; the ten biggest clones make up over 2%. This sample was included in a study of blood T cell repertoires in COVID-19. For the study at large: Researchers got acute and convalescent COVID-19 samples from the United States, Italy and Spain. T cells, B-cell-depleted T cells, or PBMCs provided the cDNA or gDNA that served as material.

This chain uses TRBV14 with TRBJ2-3, with D possibly being TRBD1 (5 bases). This receptor was obtained from a woman in her 70s with COVID-19, enrolled during active disease. The sequencing sample was made of peripheral blood. The CDR3 sequence: CASSQLGGTDTQYF. The DNA of the CDR3 is TGTGCCAGCAGCCAACTAGGGGGCACAGATACGCAGTATTTT.